This TCR beta chain was profiled in a study of naive and memory T cell subsets. Study findings and constraints: A clonotype means one alpha or beta sequence, not an alpha/beta pair. No ground truth validated the naive and memory repertoire findings.

This clonotype was recorded many times. Its antigen is not identified. Germline V lookup: CDR1 DFQATT, CDR2 SNEGSKA (reference sequence). Trimming left V 0 bases short and J 2 bases short, with 11 bases between. This CDR3 is built from 15 residues. Two oligonucleotides, mixed equimolar, formed the beta constant-region primer covering TRBC1 and TRBC2. Ligated cDNA was amplified by four rounds of PCR with nested alpha and beta constant-region primers and SP2. TCRdb re-called the UMI-ligation and nested PCR reads through MiXCR, storing one row per CDR3 protein. The sample has 25,000 to 30,000 distinct CDR3 sequences; around a tenth are singletons.

This chain uses TRBV20-1 with TRBJ1-5, with D maybe TRBD1 (5 bases). The source of this sequence is a human donor in good health. What was sequenced was effector memory CD4+ T cells from blood. Subset denoted: effector memory, CD45RA- CD27-. CDR3 residues: CSARDPGLGNQPQHF. DNA for the CDR3: TGCAGTGCTAGAGATCCGGGACTGGGCAATCAGCCCCAGCATTTT.